One sample yielded the 20 T cell receptor beta chains listed below, sequenced in a study of response to subunit inactivated influenza vaccine. TCRdb reprocessed the RT-PCR reads with MiXCR, giving one entry per CDR3 protein. The sample holds 860,000 or so distinct CDR3 sequences, approximately 21% seen once. The material was PBMCs from blood, obtained more than 4 days after vaccination. The receptors here all came from a man aged 45-65 years who received an inactivated influenza vaccine.

In its sample, this clonotype was seen many times. The chain couples TRBV7-2 to TRBJ2-7, with 10 positions matching TRBD2. The CDR3 has 16 amino acids. The junction had 7 bases not matched to a gene; V was cut back by 1 base and J by 4 bases. Per germline, CDR1 SGHTA and CDR2 FQGNSA. The chain's CDR3 is CASSLGEAGGPYEQYF. The CDR3 DNA reads TGTGCCAGCAGCTTAGGAGAAGCGGGGGGGCCGTACGAGCAGTACTTC.

The rearrangement joins TRBV9 to TRBJ2-3; 9 nucleotides align to TRBD2. Germline V gives CDR1 SGDLS, CDR2 YYNGEE. The CDR3 has 15 amino acids. V lost 4 bases to trimming and J lost 1 base; unmatched junction nucleotides: 4. The CDR3 DNA sequence: TGTGCCAGCAGCACCAGGACTAGCGGCACAGATACGCAGTATTTT. Translation gives CASSTRTSGTDTQYF.

This clonotype was detected only a few times. This sequence joins TRBV20-1 and TRBJ2-2; D gene unclear. Germline V gene sequence: CDR1 DFQATT, CDR2 SNEGSKA (reference sequence). The V end was cut by 1 base, the J end by 1 base, with 4 bases between. This CDR3 region has 13 residues. DNA for the CDR3: TGCAGTGCTAGAGGTTGGAACACCGGGGAGCTGTTTTTT. This encodes CSARGWNTGELFF.

This clonotype turned up a few times. The V call is TRBV12-3 or TRBV12-4, the J call TRBJ2-1; D may be TRBD1 or TRBD2 (6 bases each). The CDR3 consists of 16 residues. The germline V and J ends were trimmed by 5 bases and 1 base, with 15 bases remaining between them. In nucleotides, the CDR3 is TGTGCCAGCAGTCTTACGGGGGCGCGGTCCTACAATGAGCAGTTCTTC. Its protein product is CASSLTGARSYNEQFF.

Comments on this clonotype: One end of the junction does not line up with germline, which may come from a read error. The chain links TRBV12-3 or TRBV12-4 to TRBJ2-3, with 10 positions matching TRBD2. The CDR3 length is 15 residues. The CDR3 protein is CASGLISSGGDTQYF. CDR3 in DNA: TGTGCCAGCGGTTTAATTTCTAGCGGGGGAGATACGCAGTATTTT.

The chain joins TRBV20-1 to TRBJ2-2, with D uncertain. V lost 5 bases to trimming and J lost 6 bases, with 13 bases between them. CDR1 DFQATT and CDR2 SNEGSKA come from the germline V gene (reference sequence). This CDR3 is built from 13 residues. The CDR3 nucleotides read TGCAGTGCTCGTCCTTTGGGTCCCGGGGAGCTGTTTTTT. It yields the protein CSARPLGPGELFF.

This clonotype was seen a handful of times. The chain carries TRBV7-8 and TRBJ2-5; D possibly matches TRBD1 or TRBD2 (5 bases each). With 0 bases removed from V and 5 bases from J, the gap between germline ends came to 13 bases. This CDR3 contains 15 residues. CDR1 SGHVS and CDR2 FQNEAQ come from the germline V gene. The CDR3 reads CASSLALWGTETQYF. DNA for the CDR3: TGTGCCAGCAGCTTAGCTCTGTGGGGGACGGAGACCCAGTACTTC. Combining the CDR3 with reference TRBV7-8 and TRBJ2-5 gives the whole variable domain GAGVSQSPRYKVAKRGQDVALRCDPISGHVSLFWYQQALGQGPEFLTYFQNEAQLDKSGLPSDRFFAERPEGSVSTLKIQRTQQEDSAVYLCASSLALWGTETQYFGPGTRLLVL.

This clonotype showed up just a few times. This rearrangement joins TRBV20-1 to TRBJ2-1; D is possibly TRBD1 or TRBD2 (5 bases each). Trimming removed 6 bases at V and 10 bases at J, with 10 bases between. The CDR3 is 10 amino acids. CDR1 is DFQATT and CDR2 is SNEGSKA in the germline V gene (reference sequence). CDR3 in amino acids: CSAGPGEQFF. As DNA, the CDR3 is TGCAGTGCGGGGCCGGGGGAGCAGTTCTTC.

This clonotype was counted between two and nine times. This sequence joins TRBV4-1 and TRBJ1-1, with TRBD1 as a possible D gene (5 bases). This CDR3 comprises 17 residues. CDR1 and CDR2 from the germline V gene are MGHRA and YSYEKL. Trimming removed 2 bases at V and 5 bases at J, with 21 bases between. CDR3 bases: TGCGCCAGCAGCCAACGCACCCCGGGGCTGGGAGGGACTGAAGCTTTCTTT. Its translation: CASSQRTPGLGGTEAFF.

This clonotype has just a few counts. This sequence joins TRBV12-3 or TRBV12-4 and TRBJ2-1; the D gene is possibly TRBD1 (6 bases). The CDR3 totals 15 residues. Trimming left V 5 bases short and J 0 bases short, with 11 bases between. This CDR3 reads CASSHRESSYNEQFF. As DNA, the CDR3 is TGTGCCAGCAGTCACAGGGAAAGCTCCTACAATGAGCAGTTCTTC.

The CDR3 is CATSPRGKIQPQHF. The CDR3, as DNA: TGTGCCACCAGCCCCCGAGGAAAGATCCAGCCCCAGCATTTT. This chain connects TRBV15 to TRBJ1-5; D is unclear. Germline CDR1 is LNHNV and CDR2 is YYDKDF (reference sequence). The CDR3 runs to 14 residues. V was clipped by 5 bases and J by 7 bases, with 15 bases between them.

This clonotype was seen a handful of times. The rearrangement joins TRBV6-2 or TRBV6-3 to TRBJ1-2; 7 bases match TRBD1. V gave up 7 bases and J gave up 6 bases; unmatched junction bases: 8. The CDR3 is made up of 13 amino acids. CDR1 is MNHEY, CDR2 SVGEGT, per germline. The CDR3 DNA sequence: TGTGCCAGCAACGACAGGGTTGAGGATGGCTACACCTTC. This codes for CASNDRVEDGYTF.

This clonotype has more than one count but fewer than ten. This chain connects TRBV20-1 to TRBJ2-1; 11 bases map to TRBD2. The CDR3 covers 16 residues. Germline lookup yields CDR1 DFQATT and CDR2 SNEGSKA (reference sequence). V was clipped by 2 bases and J by 1 base; unmatched bases: 4. CDR3 nucleotides: TGCAGTGCTAGACCCACTAGCGGGGGATCCTACAATGAGCAGTTCTTC. Residues: CSARPTSGGSYNEQFF.

In this sample, this clonotype turned up a few times. The chain links TRBV9 to TRBJ1-2; no firm D call. This CDR3 comprises 15 residues. Trimming shortened V by 0 bases and J by 4 bases, and 13 bases separated the two germline ends. Germline V lookup: CDR1 SGDLS, CDR2 YYNGEE. CDR3 loop: CASSVGAESTYGYTF. As DNA, the CDR3 is TGTGCCAGCAGCGTAGGTGCAGAGTCGACCTATGGCTACACCTTC.

This clonotype came up many times. CDR3 in DNA: TGTGCCAGCAGCCAGCGGGTGGCGTCCGAGCAGTACTTC. It is translated as CASSQRVASEQYF. The J gene is TRBJ2-7, the V gene TRBV6-2 or TRBV6-3, with D possibly being TRBD2 (6 bases). The germline V gene has CDR1 MNHEY and CDR2 SVGEGT. V dropped 6 bases and J dropped 6 bases, with 15 bases sitting between them. The CDR3 loop spans 13 amino acids.

V usage is TRBV21-1 and J usage is TRBJ2-3; TRBD1 is the table's D call and was not checked against the DNA. TRBV21-1 is an annotated pseudogene. This CDR3 is built from 16 residues. CDR3 coding DNA: TGTGCCAGCAGCACCGGCGACAGCACCTACACAGATACGCAGTATTTT. Amino acid sequence: CASSTGDSTYTDTQYF.

This clonotype was seen only a few times. The rearrangement joins TRBV20-1 to TRBJ2-1; TRBD2 matches at 10 bases. Losses at the gene ends were 4 bases for V and 9 bases for J; bases not matched to a gene: 9. The CDR3 contains 14 residues. Germline V gene data show CDR1 as DFQATT and CDR2 as SNEGSKA (reference sequence). CDR3 coding DNA: TGCAGTGCTATAAGCGGGAGGGCCAAAGTTGAGCAGTTCTTC. Translation: CSAISGRAKVEQFF.

This clonotype was recorded a few times. The chain uses TRBV4-2 and TRBJ2-2, with no clear D. The CDR3 has 16 residues. Germline V gives CDR1 LGHNA, CDR2 YNFKEQ. The V and J ends lost 0 bases and 0 bases respectively, with 8 bases between them. The CDR3 nucleotides read TGTGCCAGCAGCCAAGACCACATCCCGAACACCGGGGAGCTGTTTTTT. Its protein is CASSQDHIPNTGELFF.

This clonotype was counted between two and nine times. V usage is TRBV5-1 and J usage is TRBJ1-2, with 9 bases that match TRBD1. The V gene end was trimmed by 5 bases and the J gene end by 5 bases; junction bases not matched to a gene: 4. The CDR3 extends over 13 amino acids. The germline V gene has CDR1 SGHRS and CDR2 YFSETQ. The CDR3 bases are TGCGCCAGCAGGATCGGGACAGGGTATGGCTACACCTTC. Protein product: CASRIGTGYGYTF. Drawing the rest from reference TRBV5-1 and TRBJ1-2, the complete variable domain is KAGVTQTPRYLIKTRGQQVTLSCSPISGHRSVSWYQQTPGQGLQFLFEYFSETQRNKGNFPGRFSGRQFSNSRSEMNVSTLELGDSALYLCASRIGTGYGYTFGSGTRLTVV.

This clonotype was detected many times. The rearrangement uses TRBV7-6 and TRBJ2-3; 7 positions match TRBD1. The ends lost 4 bases at V and 1 base at J; junction bases unmatched: 2. In germline, CDR1 is SGHVS, CDR2 FNYEAQ. The CDR3 extends over 14 amino acids. The chain's CDR3 is CASSSGQGTDTQYF. CDR3 in DNA: TGTGCCAGCAGCTCAGGACAGGGCACAGATACGCAGTATTTT. The entire variable domain, with the rest obtained from reference TRBV7-6 and TRBJ2-3, is as follows: GAGVSQSPRYKVTKRGQDVALRCDPISGHVSLYWYRQALGQGPEFLTYFNYEAQQDKSGLPNDRFSAERPEGSISTLTIQRTEQRDSAMYRCASSSGQGTDTQYFGPGTRLTVL.